The 14 T cell receptor beta chains reported below all come from one sample, sequenced in a study of T-cell reconstitution after alpha-beta-depleted transplantation in children. A library of TCRbeta sequences, prepared with unique molecular identifiers, was generated. TCRdb fed the PCR reads into MiXCR, producing one record per CDR3 protein. This table holds approximately 800,000 distinct CDR3 sequences, approximately 15% found once. Here the sequenced sample was PBMCs, mostly from graft donor cells, taken 360 days after TCRalphabeta/CD19-depleted stem cell transplant. The source of these receptors is a male patient between 10 and 17 years old who had a stem cell transplant for acute lymphoblastic leukemia, so the T cells may come from the graft donor.

The rearrangement links TRBV5-1 to TRBJ1-4; 8 bases match TRBD1. With V trimmed by 4 bases and J by 7 bases, 9 bases remained unmatched. In germline, CDR1 is SGHRS, CDR2 YFSETQ. This CDR3 has 15 amino acids. CDR3 in amino acids: CASSLRQGLGEKLFF. The DNA of the CDR3 is TGCGCCAGCAGCCTTCGACAGGGGTTAGGTGAAAAACTGTTTTTT.

This clonotype was detected many times. The V call is TRBV5-1, the J call TRBJ2-1; TRBD1 aligns across 7 bases. V was pared by 4 bases and J by 6 bases, with 7 bases of the junction left unmatched. Germline CDR1 SGHRS, CDR2 YFSETQ. The CDR3 has 14 residues. The CDR3 spells CASSLAAGGNEQFF. CDR3 sequence (DNA): TGCGCCAGCAGCCTCGCGGCAGGGGGCAATGAGCAGTTCTTC.

This clonotype has at least ten counts. J is TRBJ2-3 and V is TRBV9; no firm D call. The germline V gene has CDR1 SGDLS and CDR2 YYNGEE. The CDR3 covers 11 residues. Trimming removed 0 bases from V and 4 bases from J, with 0 bases in between. As DNA, the CDR3 is TGTGCCAGCAGCGTAGCAGATACGCAGTATTTT. It is translated as CASSVADTQYF.

The chain employs TRBV7-9 and TRBJ2-7; TRBD1 matches 8 bases. The CDR3 spans 15 residues. The V segment lost 5 bases and the J segment 0 bases; nucleotides outside the gene matches: 6. Germline V CDR1 and CDR2: SEHNR, FQNEAQ (reference sequence). The CDR3 nucleotides are TGTGCCAGCAGCCCCGGGGACAGGAGCTCCTACGAGCAGTACTTC. It codes for CASSPGDRSSYEQYF.

This clonotype was seen ten or more times. The gene calls are TRBV4-1 and TRBJ2-5; perhaps TRBD1 as D (6 bases). Germline V gene sequence: CDR1 MGHRA, CDR2 YSYEKL. Trimming took off 1 base at V and 4 bases at J, with 13 bases between the two ends. This CDR3 has 15 amino acids. This chain's CDR3 is CASSQVGAGRETQYF. In DNA form, the CDR3 reads TGCGCCAGCAGCCAAGTGGGGGCAGGGCGAGAGACCCAGTACTTC.

Of note for this clonotype: Here the CDR3 omits its conserved ending phenylalanine or tryptophan, so a read error is the likely source. Because the CDR3's place on the DNA is in doubt, the DNA is left out and the CDR3 is given as listed by TCRdb. This sequence joins TRBV6-1 and TRBJ1-1. The CDR3 is made up of 15 amino acids, end residues included. Germline CDR1 and CDR2: MNHNS and SASEGT. Here the CDR3 reads CASSENTIRNTEVFS.

The rearrangement uses TRBV5-1 and TRBJ1-1; D unclear. The V gene lost 0 bases and the J gene lost 10 bases, with 19 bases spanning the gap. This CDR3 comprises 15 residues. The germline V gene has CDR1 SGHRS and CDR2 YFSETQ. The CDR3 sequence: CASSLGWGDLPVAFF. CDR3 DNA sequence: TGCGCCAGCAGCTTGGGTTGGGGAGATTTGCCTGTAGCTTTCTTT. The full variable domain, its missing parts supplied by reference TRBV5-1 and TRBJ1-1, is KAGVTQTPRYLIKTRGQQVTLSCSPISGHRSVSWYQQTPGQGLQFLFEYFSETQRNKGNFPGRFSGRQFSNSRSEMNVSTLELGDSALYLCASSLGWGDLPVAFFGQGTRLTVV.

V gene TRBV4-1 combines with J gene TRBJ2-7; 10 nucleotides match TRBD1. There are 15 residues in the CDR3. Losses at the gene ends were 4 bases for V and 7 bases for J; bases not matched to a gene: 10. CDR1 is MGHRA and CDR2 is YSYEKL in the germline V gene. The CDR3 DNA sequence: TGCGCCAGCAGCCTCCTCATTCCGGGACAGGGGGAGCAGTACTTC. It translates to CASSLLIPGQGEQYF.

The chain joins TRBV29-1 to TRBJ2-2; no reliable D call. V dropped 8 bases and J dropped 3 bases, with 10 bases sitting between them. This CDR3 has 12 residues. From germline, CDR1 is SQVTM and CDR2 ANQGSEA. The CDR3 coding sequence is TGCAGCATTCTGGGGTACACCGGGGAGCTGTTTTTT. It translates to CSILGYTGELFF.

The rearrangement links TRBV7-3 to TRBJ2-1; TRBD1 might be the D (5 bases). The CDR3 contains 16 residues. Trimming took 5 bases from V and 5 from J, leaving 19 bases between them. Germline loops: CDR1 SGHTA, CDR2 FQGTGA. This CDR3 is CASSPAAWTSNNEQFF. The CDR3 DNA sequence: TGTGCCAGCAGCCCCGCAGCCTGGACATCAAACAATGAGCAGTTCTTC.

This clonotype occurred many times. The V and J genes are TRBV5-1 and TRBJ2-7; 9 bases line up with TRBD2. Germline CDR1 is SGHRS and CDR2 is YFSETQ. With 4 bases clipped from V and 3 bases from J, the junction kept 11 bases outside the gene matches. The CDR3 has 16 residues. The CDR3 DNA reads as TGCGCCAGCAGCACCGTTCTCGGCGGGGGGGACTACGAGCAGTACTTC. This encodes CASSTVLGGGDYEQYF.

There are a few counts of this clonotype. The gene calls are TRBV9 and TRBJ2-7; 8 positions match TRBD1. V shed 3 bases and J 5 bases; nucleotides not matched to a gene: 13. This CDR3 is built from 16 residues. The germline gives CDR1 SGDLS, CDR2 YYNGEE. The CDR3 DNA reads as TGTGCCAGCAGCGATTTTACCGGGACAGGTAGCCACGAGCAGTACTTC. Amino acid sequence: CASSDFTGTGSHEQYF.

This clonotype was detected many times. This chain links TRBV7-9 with TRBJ1-1; TRBD1 is a possible D gene (5 bases). Germline V gene data show CDR1 as SEHNR and CDR2 as FQNEAQ (reference sequence). The CDR3 has 17 residues. V lost 3 bases to trimming and J lost 0 bases, with 17 bases between them. CDR3 amino acids: CASSLGRTTRLNTEAFF. The CDR3 DNA reads as TGTGCCAGCAGCTTGGGACGGACAACCAGGTTGAACACTGAAGCTTTCTTT.

The chain uses TRBV5-1 and TRBJ2-1; D ambiguous. Trimming shortened V by 2 bases and J by 8 bases, and 17 bases separated the two germline ends. This CDR3 comprises 15 residues. CDR1 and CDR2 from the germline V gene are SGHRS and YFSETQ. The CDR3 sequence is CASSFLAVDTDEQFF. CDR3 nucleotide sequence: TGCGCCAGCAGCTTTCTTGCGGTTGATACAGATGAGCAGTTCTTC.